The entry below describes one TCR beta chain. Its target is not known. Used for diagnoses were clinical symptoms, serum thyroxine and TRAb, thyroid ultrasound and orbital computed tomography. The CDR3 has 14 amino acids. Germline V lookup: CDR1 SGHTA, CDR2 FQGTGA. Between the trimmed V and J ends, which lost 2 bases and 4 bases, there was a span of 11 bases. Regions amplified from RNA transcripts were the TCR beta CDR3 regions. HTBI primers drove first-round RT-PCR of the TCR CDR3. One entry per CDR3 protein results from TCRdb running MiXCR on the multiplex PCR reads. Of a few hundred thousand distinct CDR3 sequences in the sample, around 43% were seen once. This specimen belongs to a study of T cells in Graves' hyperthyroidism and ophthalmopathy. Regarding the study as a whole: Ophthalmopathy onset followed model prediction by a median approximately 7 months. Stable hyperthyroidism was separated from ophthalmopathy by a model based on 13 V-J features.

The sequence came from an adult woman with Graves' disease, either hyperthyroidism or ophthalmopathy (not recorded which). Sequences were obtained from peripheral blood or thyroid tissue (not recorded which). The chain joins TRBV7-3 to TRBJ1-1; unclear D gene. CDR3 region: CASSLGSASTEAFF. The CDR3 DNA is TGTGCCAGCAGCTTAGGTTCAGCGAGCACTGAAGCTTTCTTT.